Below, 17 T cell receptor beta chains from the same sample are listed, as sequenced in a study of cytomegalovirus exposure and HLA in healthy donors. The data were produced by immunoSEQ multiplex PCR, yet TCRdb's version contains in-frame clones alone and is incomplete. The top ten clones hold 1.7% of a sample with around 58,000 clones, roughly 90% of them seen once. Input material: PBMCs. The source of these receptors is a woman aged 18-30 years in good health and CMV-seronegative.

This clone was seen only once. The rearrangement links TRBV27 to TRBJ2-7, with 14 nucleotides matching TRBD2. Germline V CDR1 and CDR2: MNHEY, SMNVEV (reference sequence). Trimming removed 7 bases from V and 5 bases from J; junction bases left unmatched: 13. The CDR3 totals 17 residues. The CDR3 DNA is TGTGCCAGCACCCCCCTGGGGACTAGCGGGAGAAACCACGAGCAGTACTTC. This gives the protein CASTPLGTSGRNHEQYF.

The chain employs TRBV27 and TRBJ2-7, with a weak D call TRBD1 (5 bases). In germline, CDR1 is MNHEY, CDR2 SMNVEV (reference sequence). V was clipped by 6 bases and J by 2 bases, with 8 bases between them. This CDR3 contains 12 residues. DNA of the CDR3: TGTGCCAGCAGGCAGGGCCCCTACGAGCAGTACTTC. Translating gives CASRQGPYEQYF.

The CDR3 sequence: CASSLLSDLQFF. In DNA form, the CDR3 reads TGTGCCAGCAGCTTACTTAGCGATTTACAGTTCTTC. This chain joins TRBV7-2 and TRBJ2-1; TRBD2 is a possible D gene (5 bases). There are 12 residues in the CDR3. Trimming removed 2 bases at V and 13 bases at J, with 12 bases between. Germline assignment: CDR1 SGHTA and CDR2 FQGNSA.

The V gene is TRBV9, the J gene TRBJ1-1; 9 nucleotides agree with TRBD1. J lost 8 bases, V lost 1 base, and 3 bases had no gene match. CDR3 size: 13 residues. Germline loops: CDR1 SGDLS, CDR2 YYNGEE. The DNA for the CDR3 is TGTGCCAGCAGCGTAAGACAGGGGGGAGAAGCTTTCTTT. Protein product: CASSVRQGGEAFF.

With respect to this clone: At one boundary the junction diverges from the germline segment, which might be a read error. V is TRBV28 and J is TRBJ2-7; 11 nucleotides match TRBD2. This CDR3 contains 13 residues. Per germline, CDR1 MDHEN and CDR2 SYDVKM. CDR3 sequence: CASSIPGLADFSF. The CDR3 DNA reads as TGTGCCAGCAGTATCCCGGGACTAGCGGACTTTAGCTTC. Drawing the rest from reference TRBV28 and TRBJ2-7, the complete variable domain is DVKVTQSSRYLVKRTGEKVFLECVQDMDHENMFWYRQDPGLGLRLIYFSYDVKMKEKGDIPEGYSVSREKKERFSLILESASTNQTSMYLCASSIPGLADFSFGPGTRLTVT.

The rearrangement links TRBV7-6 to TRBJ1-3; 7 nucleotides match TRBD1. The CDR3 totals 13 residues. Germline lookup yields CDR1 SGHVS and CDR2 FNYEAQ. Trimming took 2 bases from V and 7 from J; bases not matched to a gene: 2. The CDR3 is CASSLSTGNTIYF. For the CDR3, the DNA is TGTGCCAGCAGCTTATCGACAGGGAACACCATATATTTT.

This chain connects TRBV28 to TRBJ2-7; TRBD1 matches 7 bases. The CDR3 loop spans 18 amino acids. With V trimmed by 2 bases and J by 0 bases, 13 bases remained unmatched. Germline CDR1 reads MDHEN; CDR2 reads SYDVKM. The DNA of the CDR3 is TGTGCCAGCAGTTTAGCCCGATTACAGGGGTTACGCTCCTACGAGCAGTACTTC. Its protein is CASSLARLQGLRSYEQYF.

In its sample, this clone was seen once. V usage is TRBV18 and J usage is TRBJ2-1; a weak D match, TRBD1 (6 bases). The CDR3 runs to 15 residues. The germline gives CDR1 KGHSH, CDR2 LQKENI. Between the trimmed V and J ends, which lost 6 bases and 7 bases, there was a span of 19 bases. In DNA, the CDR3 is TGTGCCAGCTCTAACCAAGGGGGAGTCGCGAATGAGCAGTTCTTC. The encoded protein is CASSNQGGVANEQFF.

This chain joins TRBV10-2 and TRBJ2-7, with 9 bases fitting TRBD2. With 5 bases clipped from V and 7 bases from J, the junction kept 15 bases outside the gene matches. Germline V CDR1 and CDR2: WSHSY, SAAADI. The CDR3 is 16 residues long. CDR3 amino acids: CASSTLAGLALKEQYF. DNA of the CDR3: TGCGCCAGCAGTACCCTCGCGGGACTAGCACTAAAGGAGCAGTACTTC.

This chain links TRBV5-6 with TRBJ2-4; possible D gene TRBD1, 6 bases. V lost 0 bases, J lost 12 bases, and 13 bases lay in between. The CDR3 totals 13 residues. CDR1 is SGHDT, CDR2 YYEEEE, per germline. CDR3 residues: CASSLGTVGSQYF. The CDR3 bases are TGTGCCAGCAGCTTGGGGACAGTAGGGAGTCAGTACTTC.

This sequence joins TRBV9 and TRBJ2-5, with TRBD1 identical over 7 bases. This CDR3 region has 13 residues. V lost 6 bases and J lost 2; bases outside the gene matches: 4. In germline, CDR1 is SGDLS, CDR2 YYNGEE. CDR3 sequence (DNA): TGTGCCAGCAACAAACAGGGGCAAGAGACCCAGTACTTC. This codes for CASNKQGQETQYF.

The chain links TRBV6-5 to TRBJ2-4; D might be TRBD1 (6 bases). Germline CDR1 is MNHEY and CDR2 is SVGAGI. The CDR3 is 15 residues long. The V gene lost 4 bases and the J gene lost 1 base, with 11 bases spanning the gap. The CDR3 sequence is CASSSGDLAKNIQYF. Written as DNA, the CDR3 is TGTGCCAGCAGTTCAGGGGATTTGGCCAAAAACATTCAGTACTTC.

The chain is built from TRBV19 and TRBJ2-3; 7 bases line up with TRBD2. The germline gives CDR1 LNHDA, CDR2 SQIVND (reference sequence). Trimming cost V 4 bases and J 6 bases; bases outside gene matches: 4. There are 13 residues in the CDR3. The CDR3: CASSRDYGDTQYF. CDR3 coding DNA: TGTGCCAGTAGTAGGGACTACGGGGATACGCAGTATTTT. The variable domain in full, completed from reference TRBV19 and TRBJ2-3, reads DGGITQSPKYLFRKEGQNVTLSCEQNLNHDAMYWYRQDPGQGLRLIYYSQIVNDFQKGDIAEGYSVSREKKESFPLTVTSAQKNPTAFYLCASSRDYGDTQYFGPGTRLTVL.

CDR3 DNA: TGCGCCAGCAGCCTACCTAGCGGGACGAGCTCCTACGAGCAGTACTTC. Its translation is CASSLPSGTSSYEQYF. J is TRBJ2-7 and V is TRBV10-1, with TRBD2 identical over 9 bases. V gave up 6 bases and J gave up 0 bases; unmatched junction bases: 9. There are 16 residues in the CDR3. Germline CDR1 and CDR2: WNHNN and SYGVQD (reference sequence).

V usage is TRBV4-3 and J usage is TRBJ2-3, with 9 bases lining up with TRBD2. The length of the CDR3 is 17 residues. Germline trimming cut 0 bases from V and 1 base from J; bases unmatched to any gene: 5. Germline CDR1 reads LGHNA; CDR2 reads YSLEER. The chain's CDR3 is CASSQDPAGGRTDTQYF. For the CDR3, the DNA is TGCGCCAGCAGCCAAGATCCAGCGGGGGGCCGCACAGATACGCAGTATTTT.

This clone was seen only a few times. The rearrangement uses TRBV28 and TRBJ2-1, with D possibly TRBD1 on 7 matching bases. Germline V lookup: CDR1 MDHEN, CDR2 SYDVKM. The CDR3 covers 16 residues. The V and J ends lost 2 bases and 1 base respectively, with 12 bases between them. The CDR3 loop reads CASSLGGGASYNEQFF. The CDR3 nucleotides read TGTGCCAGCAGTTTAGGAGGGGGCGCGTCCTACAATGAGCAGTTCTTC.

This chain uses TRBV27 with TRBJ2-7; 9 bases align to TRBD2. Germline assignment: CDR1 MNHEY and CDR2 SMNVEV (reference sequence). V gave up 2 bases and J gave up 1 base; unmatched junction bases: 9. The length of the CDR3 is 17 residues. CDR3 nucleotides: TGTGCCAGCAGTTTAGTTTTGGCTAGCGGGATTTCCTACGAGCAGTACTTC. Translation gives CASSLVLASGISYEQYF.